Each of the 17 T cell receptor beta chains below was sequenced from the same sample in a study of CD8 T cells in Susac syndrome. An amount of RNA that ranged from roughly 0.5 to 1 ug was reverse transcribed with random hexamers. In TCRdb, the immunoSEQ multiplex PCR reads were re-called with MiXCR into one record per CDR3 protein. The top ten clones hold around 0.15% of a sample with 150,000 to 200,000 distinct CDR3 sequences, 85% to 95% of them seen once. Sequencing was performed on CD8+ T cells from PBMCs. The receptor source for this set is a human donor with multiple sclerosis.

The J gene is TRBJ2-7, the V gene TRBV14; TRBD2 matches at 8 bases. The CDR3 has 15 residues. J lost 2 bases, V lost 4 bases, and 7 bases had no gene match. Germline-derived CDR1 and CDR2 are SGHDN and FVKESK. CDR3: CASSRATSGAYEQYF. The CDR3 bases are TGTGCCAGCAGCCGGGCCACTAGCGGTGCCTACGAGCAGTACTTC. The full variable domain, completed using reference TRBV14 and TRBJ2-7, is EAGVTQFPSHSVIEKGQTVTLRCDPISGHDNLYWYRRVMGKEIKFLLHFVKESKQDESGMPNNRFLAERTGGTYSTLKVQPAELEDSGVYFCASSRATSGAYEQYFGPGTRLTVT.

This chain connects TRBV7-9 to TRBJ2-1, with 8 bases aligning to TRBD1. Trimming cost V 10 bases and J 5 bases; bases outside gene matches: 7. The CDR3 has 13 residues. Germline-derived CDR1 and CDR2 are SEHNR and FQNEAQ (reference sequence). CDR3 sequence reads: CATRDRHHNEQFF. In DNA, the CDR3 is TGTGCCACCAGGGACAGGCACCACAATGAGCAGTTCTTC.

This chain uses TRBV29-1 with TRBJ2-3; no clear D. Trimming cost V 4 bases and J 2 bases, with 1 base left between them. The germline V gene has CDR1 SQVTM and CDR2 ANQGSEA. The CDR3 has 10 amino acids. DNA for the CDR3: TGCAGCGTTGTCACAGATACGCAGTATTTT. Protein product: CSVVTDTQYF.

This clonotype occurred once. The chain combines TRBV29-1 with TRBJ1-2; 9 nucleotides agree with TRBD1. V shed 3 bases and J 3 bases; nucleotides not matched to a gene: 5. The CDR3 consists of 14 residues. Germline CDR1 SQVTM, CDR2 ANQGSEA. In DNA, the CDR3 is TGCAGCGTTGAGACAGGGGGTAATGACTATGGCTACACCTTC. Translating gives CSVETGGNDYGYTF.

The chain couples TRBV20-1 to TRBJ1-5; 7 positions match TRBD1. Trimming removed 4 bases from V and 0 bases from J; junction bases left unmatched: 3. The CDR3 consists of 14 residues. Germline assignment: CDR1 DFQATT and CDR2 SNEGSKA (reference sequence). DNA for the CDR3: TGCAGTGCTAAAAGGACAGGTAGCAATCAGCCCCAGCATTTT. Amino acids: CSAKRTGSNQPQHF.

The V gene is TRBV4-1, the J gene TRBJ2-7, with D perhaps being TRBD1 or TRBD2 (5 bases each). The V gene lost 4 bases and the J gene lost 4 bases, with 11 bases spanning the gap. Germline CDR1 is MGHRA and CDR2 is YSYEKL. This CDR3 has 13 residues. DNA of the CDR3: TGCGCCAGCAGCCTCGAGAGGGGTTACGAGCAGTACTTC. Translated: CASSLERGYEQYF.

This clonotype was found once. The CDR3 DNA is TGTGCCACCAGCAGACCCGATTCCGAGACAGGGTTTGAAAAACTGTTTTTT. This codes for CATSRPDSETGFEKLFF. The V gene is TRBV15, the J gene TRBJ1-4; 7 bases are a match to TRBD1. Per the germline V gene, CDR1 is LNHNV and CDR2 is YYDKDF (reference sequence). V shed 2 bases and J 7 bases; nucleotides not matched to a gene: 13. The CDR3 extends over 17 amino acids. Full variable domain (rest looked up from reference TRBV15 and TRBJ1-4): DAMVIQNPRYQVTQFGKPVTLSCSQTLNHNVMYWYQQKSSQAPKLLFHYYDKDFNNEADTPDNFQSRRPNTSFCFLDIRSPGLGDTAMYLCATSRPDSETGFEKLFFGSGTQLSVL.

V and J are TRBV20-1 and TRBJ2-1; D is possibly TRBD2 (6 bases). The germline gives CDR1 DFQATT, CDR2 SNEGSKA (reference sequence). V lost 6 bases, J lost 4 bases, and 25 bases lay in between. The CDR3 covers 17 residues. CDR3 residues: CSATGRRRSRDYNEQFF. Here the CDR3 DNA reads TGCAGTGCGACGGGGAGGCGCCGGAGCCGAGATTACAATGAGCAGTTCTTC.

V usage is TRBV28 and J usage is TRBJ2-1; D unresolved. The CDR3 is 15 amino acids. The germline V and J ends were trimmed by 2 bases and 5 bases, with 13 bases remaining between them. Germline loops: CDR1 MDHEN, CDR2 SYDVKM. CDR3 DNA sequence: TGTGCCAGCAGTTTAATCCCGACTGCGAACAATGAGCAGTTCTTC. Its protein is CASSLIPTANNEQFF.

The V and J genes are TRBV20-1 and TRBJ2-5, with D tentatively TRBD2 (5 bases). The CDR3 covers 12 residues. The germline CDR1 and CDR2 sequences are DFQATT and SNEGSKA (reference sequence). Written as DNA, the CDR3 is TGCAGGAAGAGCGGCTCCTCAGAGACCCAGTACTTC. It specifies CRKSGSSETQYF.

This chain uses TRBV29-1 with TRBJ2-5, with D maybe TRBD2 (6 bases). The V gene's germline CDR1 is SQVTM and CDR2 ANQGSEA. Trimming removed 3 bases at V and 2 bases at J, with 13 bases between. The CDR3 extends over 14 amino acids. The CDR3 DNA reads TGCAGCGTTGACTGGGGGGTTCGACAAGAGACCCAGTACTTC. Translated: CSVDWGVRQETQYF.

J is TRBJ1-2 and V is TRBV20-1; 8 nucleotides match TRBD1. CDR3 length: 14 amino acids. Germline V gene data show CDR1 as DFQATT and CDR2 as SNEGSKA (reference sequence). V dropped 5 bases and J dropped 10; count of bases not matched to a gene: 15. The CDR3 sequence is CSASPLQGAISYTF. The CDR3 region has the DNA TGCAGTGCTTCCCCCCTCCAGGGGGCTATATCCTACACCTTC.

CDR3 sequence (DNA): TGTGCCAGCAGTCCCAGGACAGCTAACACTGAAGCTTTCTTT. Its translation: CASSPRTANTEAFF. The chain is built from TRBV12-3 or TRBV12-4 and TRBJ1-1; possible D gene TRBD1, 6 bases. V was shortened by 5 bases and J by 2 bases, with 12 bases between the two germline ends. The CDR3 is 14 residues long.

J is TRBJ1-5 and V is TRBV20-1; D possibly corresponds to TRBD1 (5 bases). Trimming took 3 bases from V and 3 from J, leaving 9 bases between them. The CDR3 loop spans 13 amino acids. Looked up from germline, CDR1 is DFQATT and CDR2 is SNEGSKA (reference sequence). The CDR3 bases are TGCAGTGCTAGTGGGGGTTACAATCAGCCCCAGCATTTT. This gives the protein CSASGGYNQPQHF.

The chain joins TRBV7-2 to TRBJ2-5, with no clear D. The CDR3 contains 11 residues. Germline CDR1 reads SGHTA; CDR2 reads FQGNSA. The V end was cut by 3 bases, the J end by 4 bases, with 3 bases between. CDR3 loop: CASSFTETQYF. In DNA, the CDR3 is TGTGCCAGCAGCTTCACAGAGACCCAGTACTTC.

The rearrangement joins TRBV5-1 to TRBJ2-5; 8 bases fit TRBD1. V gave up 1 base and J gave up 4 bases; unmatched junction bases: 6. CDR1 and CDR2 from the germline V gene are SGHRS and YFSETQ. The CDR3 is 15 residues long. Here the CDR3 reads CASSLQGQGLETQYF. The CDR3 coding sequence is TGCGCCAGCAGCTTGCAAGGACAGGGCTTAGAGACCCAGTACTTC.

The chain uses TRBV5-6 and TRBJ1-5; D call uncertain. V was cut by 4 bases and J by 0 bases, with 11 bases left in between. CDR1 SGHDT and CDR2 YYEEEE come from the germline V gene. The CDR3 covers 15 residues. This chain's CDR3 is CASSTLTDSNQPQHF. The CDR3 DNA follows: TGTGCCAGCAGCACTCTGACGGATAGCAATCAGCCCCAGCATTTT. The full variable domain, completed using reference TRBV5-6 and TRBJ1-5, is DAGVTQSPTHLIKTRGQQVTLRCSPKSGHDTVSWYQQALGQGPQFIFQYYEEEERQRGNFPDRFSGHQFPNYSSELNVNALLLGDSALYLCASSTLTDSNQPQHFGDGTRLSIL.